This TCR beta chain comes out of a study of cytomegalovirus exposure and HLA in healthy donors. For the study at large: Unique TCRs from HLA-typed donors, 70 million to 85 million of them, were held in an early data release. Whole-study findings and limits: Most sequenced TCRs were rare (though some public TCRs occurred in many donors). A missense variant in DCLRE1C was later tied to TCR beta V- and J-gene trimming. Researchers reportedly found TCR beta sequences accurately predicted most subjects' HLA-A and HLA-B alleles.

With regard to this clone: The antigen is unknown.

PCR involved 60 Vbeta and 13 Jbeta primers. Sequencing used immunoSEQ multiplex PCR; TCRdb keeps in-frame clones, though not all of them. The sample holds 150,000 or so clones, 82% seen once. The sequencing input was PBMCs. The receptor's source is a woman in her forties or fifties in good health and CMV-seropositive.

The CDR3 nucleotides read TGTGCCAGCAGTTCTTTCCCTCACACCGGGGAGCTGTTTTTT. It codes for CASSSFPHTGELFF. The chain carries TRBV5-6 and TRBJ2-2; no clear D gene. The CDR3 extends over 14 amino acids. Germline V gives CDR1 SGHDT, CDR2 YYEEEE. With 5 bases removed from V and 3 bases from J, the gap between germline ends came to 11 bases.